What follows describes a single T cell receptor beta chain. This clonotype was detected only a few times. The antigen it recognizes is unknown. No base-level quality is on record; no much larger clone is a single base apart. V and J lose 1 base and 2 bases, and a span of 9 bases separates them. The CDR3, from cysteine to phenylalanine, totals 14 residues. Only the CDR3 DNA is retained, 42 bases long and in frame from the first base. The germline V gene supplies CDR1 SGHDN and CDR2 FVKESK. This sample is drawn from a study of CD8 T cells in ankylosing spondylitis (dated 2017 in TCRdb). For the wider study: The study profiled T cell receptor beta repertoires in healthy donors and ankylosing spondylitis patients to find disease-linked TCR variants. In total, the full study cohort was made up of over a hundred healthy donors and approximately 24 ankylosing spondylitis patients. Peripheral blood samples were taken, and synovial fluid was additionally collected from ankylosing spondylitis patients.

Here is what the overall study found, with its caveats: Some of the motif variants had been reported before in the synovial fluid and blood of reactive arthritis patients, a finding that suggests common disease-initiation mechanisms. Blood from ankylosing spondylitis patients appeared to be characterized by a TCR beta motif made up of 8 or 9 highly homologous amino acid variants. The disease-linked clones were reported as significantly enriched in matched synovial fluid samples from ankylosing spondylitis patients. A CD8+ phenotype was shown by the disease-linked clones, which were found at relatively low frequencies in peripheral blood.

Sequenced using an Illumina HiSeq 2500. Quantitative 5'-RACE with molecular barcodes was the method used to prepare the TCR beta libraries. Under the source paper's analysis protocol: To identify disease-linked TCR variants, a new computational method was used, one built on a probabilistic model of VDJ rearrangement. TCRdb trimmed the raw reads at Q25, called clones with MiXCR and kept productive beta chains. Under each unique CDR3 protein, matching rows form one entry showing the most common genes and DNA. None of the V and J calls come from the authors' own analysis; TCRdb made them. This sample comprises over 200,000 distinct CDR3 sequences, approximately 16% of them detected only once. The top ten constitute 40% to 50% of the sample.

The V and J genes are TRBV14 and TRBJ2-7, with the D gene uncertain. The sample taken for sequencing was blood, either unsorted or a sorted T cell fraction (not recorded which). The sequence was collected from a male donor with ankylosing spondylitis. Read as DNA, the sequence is TGTGCCAGCAGCCAAGTAGGCACAGCCTACGAGCAGTACTTC. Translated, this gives CASSQVGTAYEQYF. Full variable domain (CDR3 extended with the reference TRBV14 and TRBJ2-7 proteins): EAGVTQFPSHSVIEKGQTVTLRCDPISGHDNLYWYRRVMGKEIKFLLHFVKESKQDESGMPNNRFLAERTGGTYSTLKVQPAELEDSGVYFCASSQVGTAYEQYFGPGTRLTVT.